The T cell receptor beta chain under discussion was sequenced for a study of shared clonotypes between healthy human individuals. In the study overall: The cohort had a couple of women and three men, ages 18 to 49. Whole-study results and caveats: Few donors restricted represented genetic and exposure-history diversity.

On this clone: Its target is unknown.

Every immunoSEQ plate was one replicate of a subset's evenly spread DNA. TCRdb keeps only in-frame clones here, not all; method: immunoSEQ multiplex PCR. Of 75,000 to 100,000 clones listed, approximately 51% are singletons. The CDR3 contains 11 residues. Germline lookup yields CDR1 MDHEN and CDR2 SYDVKM. The V end lost 7 bases, the J end lost 4 bases, and 6 bases lay between the germline ends. The V call is TRBV28, the J call TRBJ2-3; D not resolved. The clonotype comes from a woman between 40 and 55 years old in good health. Some clones in this sample may be carry-over from other donors' samples. The sample was PBMCs. Written as DNA, the CDR3 is TGTGCCAGCAATTATCCAGATACGCAGTATTTT. This translates into CASNYPDTQYF.